The table lists the clone carrying this TCR beta chain with a few counts. V was trimmed by 3 bases and J by 12 bases, leaving 18 bases between them. The CDR3 sequence is 13 residues long. Germline-derived CDR1 and CDR2 are LGHDT and YNNKEL (reference sequence). The authors obtained PBMCs from about 9.5 ml of fresh peripheral blood. These data belong to a study of T cells in Graves' hyperthyroidism and ophthalmopathy. RNA transcripts provided the source from which TCR beta CDR3 regions were amplified. An initial round of RT-PCR targeting the TCR CDR3 relied on the HTBI primer set. TCRdb processed the multiplex PCR reads anew with MiXCR; each CDR3 protein has one entry. There are some 770,000 distinct CDR3 sequences in the sample; less than 20% occur only once, and approximately 8.4% lies in the top ten.

The sample was blood. The genes are TRBV3-1 and TRBJ2-7; D possibly corresponds to TRBD1 (5 bases). The clonotype originates from a man younger than 35 with Graves' hyperthyroidism. In nucleotides, the CDR3 is TGTGCCAGCAGCCACTCAGTCCGTCCGACAGCGTACTTC. Translated, it gives CASSHSVRPTAYF.